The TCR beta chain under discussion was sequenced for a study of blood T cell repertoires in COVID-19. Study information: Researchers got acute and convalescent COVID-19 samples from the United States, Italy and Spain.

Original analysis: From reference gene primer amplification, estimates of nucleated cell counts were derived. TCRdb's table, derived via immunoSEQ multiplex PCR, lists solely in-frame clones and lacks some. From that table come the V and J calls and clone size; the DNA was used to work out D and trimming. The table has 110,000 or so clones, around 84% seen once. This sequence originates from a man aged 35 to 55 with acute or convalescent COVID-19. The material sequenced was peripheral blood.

In DNA form, the CDR3 reads TGTGCCAGCAGCATCGGGACTAGCGGGGTCTACGAGCAGTACTTC. Protein product: CASSIGTSGVYEQYF. The V call is TRBV9, the J call TRBJ2-7; 13 bases agree with TRBD2. V lost 4 bases, J lost 3 bases, and 4 bases stayed unmatched. This CDR3 spans 15 amino acids. In germline, CDR1 is SGDLS, CDR2 YYNGEE.